These T cell receptor beta chains were read from a single sample in a study of T cell responses to AZD1222 COVID-19 vaccine. Produced via immunoSEQ multiplex PCR; TCRdb's table is partial and in-frame only. The top ten clones hold approximately 20% of a sample with over 150,000 clones, more than 90% of them seen once. This material consisted of peripheral blood, taken on day 0 of AZD1222 vaccination. Receptors originate from an adult in good health. Each CDR3 is given with its conserved first and last residue. The D gene is left open where the match is weak. Clone size is not always given. Where it is, it says once, few, many or a class for expanded clones.

clone size,D gene,J gene,V gene,CDR3 protein,CDR3 DNA
-,TRBD1,TRBJ1-2,TRBV30,CAWRGQGAVNGYTF,TGTGCCTGGAGGGGACAGGGGGCAGTCAATGGCTACACCTTC
-,-,TRBJ1-1,TRBV5-4,CASSLFLNTEAFF,TGTGCCAGCAGCTTGTTTCTGAACACTGAAGCTTTCTTT
-,TRBD1,TRBJ1-2,TRBV7-3,CASSSAGTGGPYTF,TGTGCCAGCAGCTCCGCCGGGACAGGGGGGCCCTACACCTTC
-,TRBD1,TRBJ2-3,TRBV12-5,CASAWTGGRTDTQYF,TGTGCTAGTGCCTGGACAGGGGGACGCACAGATACGCAGTATTTT
once,TRBD2,TRBJ2-3,TRBV3-1/TRBV3-2,CASSPRLADGADTQYF,TGTGCCAGCAGTCCCCGACTAGCGGACGGCGCAGATACGCAGTATTTT
-,-,TRBJ1-4,TRBV7-8,CASSTTGREKLFF,TGTGCCAGCAGCACCACAGGGAGGGAAAAACTGTTTTTT
-,-,TRBJ1-3,TRBV6-6,CASSPPRQYEGNTIYF,TGTGCCAGCAGCCCCCCCAGACAGTATGAAGGAAACACCATATATTTT
-,-,TRBJ1-5,TRBV27,CASKQLNQPQHF,TGTGCCAGCAAGCAGCTCAATCAGCCCCAGCATTTT
-,-,TRBJ1-6,TRBV7-2,CASSHLGASYNSPLHF,TGTGCCAGCAGCCACCTAGGGGCGTCCTATAATTCACCCCTCCACTTT
-,-,TRBJ1-2,TRBV10-3,CAISDNANYGYTF,TGTGCCATCAGTGACAATGCTAACTATGGCTACACCTTC
once,TRBD2,TRBJ2-1,TRBV5-1,CASSQGLAGGHNEQFF,TGCGCCAGCAGCCAGGGACTAGCGGGAGGGCACAATGAGCAGTTCTTC
-,TRBD1,TRBJ2-7,TRBV2,CASSALDRGVSYEQYF,TGTGCCAGCAGTGCCCTGGACAGGGGCGTCTCCTACGAGCAGTACTTC
-,-,TRBJ1-2,TRBV5-5,CASSLVGVANYGYTF,TGTGCCAGCAGCTTGGTAGGCGTTGCTAACTATGGCTACACCTTC
-,TRBD1,TRBJ1-1,TRBV7-8,CASSRNRNRGSNTEAFF,TGTGCCAGCAGCCGGAATCGTAACAGGGGGTCGAACACTGAAGCTTTCTTT
-,-,TRBJ1-1,TRBV6-5,CASSYSGESSTEAFF,TGTGCCAGCAGTTACTCCGGGGAGAGCAGCACTGAAGCTTTCTTT
-,TRBD1,TRBJ2-5,TRBV5-6,CASSSAGTGGETQYF,TGTGCCAGCAGCTCGGCCGGGACAGGGGGCGAGACCCAGTACTTC
-,TRBD1,TRBJ1-2,TRBV7-2,CASSLKGQTSGYTF,TGTGCCAGCAGCTTAAAGGGACAGACGTCGGGCTACACCTTC